This TCR beta chain came from a study of T cells in tuberculosis. The data were produced by immunoSEQ multiplex PCR, yet TCRdb's version contains in-frame clones alone and is incomplete. The sample yields tens of thousands of clones, roughly 88% seen once. Germline values: CDR1 SGHAT, CDR2 FQNNGV. CDR3 length: 16 amino acids. The V end lost 1 base, the J end lost 1 base, and 11 bases lay between the germline ends. Sorting used thawed, overnight-rested PBMC stained with anti-CD3, a viability dye and GMM-loaded CD1B tetramer. The lipid loaded on the CD1B tetramers was C32 glucose monomycolate from Rhodococcus equi. Tetramer-sorted PBMC had been CD14 monocyte-depleted before freezing. In this sample, this clone turned up once.

The rearrangement uses TRBV11-2 and TRBJ2-1; D remains ambiguous. The sequencing input was CD1b-GMM tetramer-negative cells sorted from PBMCs. The TCR originated in an adult woman with latent tuberculosis. The CDR3 loop is CASSLGISGSYNEQFF. CDR3 DNA: TGTGCCAGCAGCTTAGGAATTTCCGGGTCCTACAATGAGCAGTTCTTC.